The 9 T cell receptor beta chains in this list originate from one sample, sequenced in a study of T cell responses to AZD1222 COVID-19 vaccine (dated by TCRdb to the early 2020s). Libraries were prepared through the immunoSEQ multiplex PCR assay. The immuneACCESS repertoire file appears here via TCRdb, limited to in-frame rearrangements. These files lack a portion of the clones; in checked studies, under half of the deficit traces to unresolved V genes, and the cause of the others is not known. Across this sample there are about 96,000 clones, with 89% seen only once. The ten biggest clones cover approximately 1.5% of the sample. The time point label, read with the paper, signifies: baseline before first vaccination. Material: peripheral blood, obtained on day 0 of AZD1222 vaccination. All receptors derive from an adult in good health.

V is TRBV29-1 and J is TRBJ1-5; the D is unclear. Trimming cost V 5 bases and J 5 bases, with 13 bases left between them. Germline V lookup: CDR1 SQVTM, CDR2 ANQGSEA. CDR3 size: 13 residues. The CDR3 nucleotides read TGCAGCGTTTGCCTAGGGCATGATCAGCCCCAGCATTTT. This translates into CSVCLGHDQPQHF. The full variable domain, its missing parts supplied by reference TRBV29-1 and TRBJ1-5, is SAVISQKPSRDICQRGTSLTIQCQVDSQVTMMFWYRQQPGQSLTLIATANQGSEATYESGFVIDKFPISRPNLTFSTLTVSNMSPEDSSIYLCSVCLGHDQPQHFGDGTRLSIL.

The chain has TRBV13 and TRBJ1-2; TRBD1 aligns across 9 bases. Trimming cost V 5 bases and J 9 bases; bases outside gene matches: 7. This CDR3 comprises 13 residues. Germline V CDR1 and CDR2: PRHDT, FYEKMQ (reference sequence). The CDR3 sequence: CASSQTGGLSYTF. Here the CDR3 DNA reads TGTGCCAGCAGCCAAACAGGGGGCTTAAGCTACACCTTC.

V usage is TRBV6-1 and J usage is TRBJ1-3; D is perhaps TRBD1 (5 bases). The germline V and J ends were trimmed by 8 bases and 7 bases, with 12 bases remaining between them. This CDR3 is built from 12 residues. Germline lookup yields CDR1 MNHNS and CDR2 SASEGT. The CDR3 DNA reads as TGTGCCAGCCAGGATTCAGGGAACACCATATATTTT. Translating gives CASQDSGNTIYF.

As for this clone: Other DNA variants within this sample encode the same CDR3. This sequence joins TRBV5-1 and TRBJ1-1; no firm D call. Looked up from germline, CDR1 is SGHRS and CDR2 is YFSETQ. CDR3 length: 13 amino acids. V was clipped by 0 bases and J by 1 base, with 4 bases between them. The CDR3 bases are TGCGCCAGCAGCTTGGACACGAACACTGAAGCTTTCTTT. Amino acid sequence: CASSLDTNTEAFF. Using reference TRBV5-1 and TRBJ1-1 for the parts outside the CDR3, the full variable domain is KAGVTQTPRYLIKTRGQQVTLSCSPISGHRSVSWYQQTPGQGLQFLFEYFSETQRNKGNFPGRFSGRQFSNSRSEMNVSTLELGDSALYLCASSLDTNTEAFFGQGTRLTVV.

This chain uses TRBV29-1 with TRBJ1-1; D is ambiguous. The CDR3 is 13 residues long. Trimming left V 6 bases short and J 1 base short, with 12 bases between. Germline CDR1 is SQVTM and CDR2 is ANQGSEA. The CDR3 DNA is TGCAGCGTGCTCCGTCCACCGAACACTGAAGCTTTCTTT. Translation: CSVLRPPNTEAFF.

V gene TRBV29-1 combines with J gene TRBJ1-2, with TRBD1 matching over 7 bases. Germline loops: CDR1 SQVTM, CDR2 ANQGSEA. V was pared by 7 bases and J by 4 bases, with 9 bases of the junction left unmatched. The CDR3 contains 13 residues. The CDR3: CSAGTRQGYGYTF. The DNA for the CDR3 is TGCAGCGCCGGCACGAGACAGGGCTATGGCTACACCTTC.

CDR3 DNA sequence: TGTGCCAGCAGCCCCGGACTGGACACTGAAGCTTTCTTT. Residues: CASSPGLDTEAFF. The chain has TRBV3-1 (or the pseudogene TRBV3-2) and TRBJ1-1; no reliable D call. The CDR3 covers 13 residues. The V and J ends lost 4 bases and 3 bases respectively, with 9 bases between them. Germline CDR1 LGHDT, CDR2 YNNKEL (reference sequence).

The chain is built from TRBV6-1 and TRBJ1-4; D uncertain. The CDR3 loop spans 14 amino acids. The germline CDR1 and CDR2 sequences are MNHNS and SASEGT. V was pared by 2 bases and J by 7 bases, with 11 bases between. The CDR3 region is CASSESQNREKLFF. The CDR3 DNA follows: TGTGCCAGCAGTGAAAGCCAGAATCGTGAAAAACTGTTTTTT.

The chain joins TRBV27 to TRBJ2-7, with no clear D. Germline V gene data show CDR1 as MNHEY and CDR2 as SMNVEV (reference sequence). This CDR3 has 13 amino acids. Deletions cut 2 bases from V and 6 bases from J, with 11 bases between. DNA for the CDR3: TGTGCCAGCAGTTTAAAGGGCAGCACCGAGCAGTACTTC. It translates to CASSLKGSTEQYF.